This T cell receptor beta chain was profiled in a study of cytomegalovirus exposure and HLA in healthy donors. Study-wide points: An analysis done earlier found most TCR beta V segments productive about 87% or about 30% of the time. Analysis was performed later, and it showed HLA-associated TCR beta chains to be more clonally expanded than equally common others.

The CDR3 is 16 amino acids. Trimming took 2 bases from V and 0 from J; bases not matched to a gene: 3. CDR1 SGHVS and CDR2 FQNEAQ come from the germline V gene. Comments on this clone: The antigen remains undetermined.

PCR amplification relied on 60 Vbeta primers (plus 13 Jbeta primers). Assay used: immunoSEQ multiplex PCR; TCRdb lists only in-frame clones, some missing. The data contain 200,000 to 250,000 clones, around 80% of them singletons. This sequence joins TRBV7-8 and TRBJ1-3; 8 nucleotides agree with TRBD1. Sequencing used PBMCs. This receptor was identified in a man in his thirties or forties in good health and CMV-seronegative. CDR3 amino acids: CASSLYGQGSGNTIYF. DNA of the CDR3: TGTGCCAGCAGCTTATATGGACAGGGCTCTGGAAACACCATATATTTT.